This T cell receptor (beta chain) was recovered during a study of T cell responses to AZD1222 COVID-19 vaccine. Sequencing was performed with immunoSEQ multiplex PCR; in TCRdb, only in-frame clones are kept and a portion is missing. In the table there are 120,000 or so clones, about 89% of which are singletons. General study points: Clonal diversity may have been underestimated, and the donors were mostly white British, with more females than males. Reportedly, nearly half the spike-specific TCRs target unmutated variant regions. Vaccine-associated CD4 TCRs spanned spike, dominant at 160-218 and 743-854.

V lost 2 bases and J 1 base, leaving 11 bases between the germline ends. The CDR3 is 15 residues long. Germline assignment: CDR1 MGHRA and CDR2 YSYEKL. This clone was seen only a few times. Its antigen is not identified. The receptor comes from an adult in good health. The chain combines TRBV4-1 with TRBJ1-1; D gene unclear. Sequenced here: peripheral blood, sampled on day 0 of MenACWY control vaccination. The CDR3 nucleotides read TGCGCCAGCAGCCAAAAGAAGACTAGGAACACTGAAGCTTTCTTT. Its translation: CASSQKKTRNTEAFF.